These T cell receptor beta chains were read from a single sample in a study of long-term antiretroviral therapy in people with HIV. The assay was immunoSEQ multiplex PCR, and TCRdb's table has in-frame clones only and misses some. The sample yields under 45,000 clones, roughly 84% seen once. Here the sequenced sample was unsorted PBMCs, taken around 2.7 years before starting antiretroviral therapy. These receptors came from a woman aged 30 to 39 with HIV. The CDR3 runs from the conserved cysteine through the conserved F or W. D genes are given only for firm matches. Clone size is stated in some rows and not others, as once, few, many or a class when expanded.

j_call clone_size d_call v_call cdr3_nt cdr3_aa
TRBJ2-5 - - TRBV5-4 TGTGCCAGCAGCTTGGCGGGGCGAAATCGCCAAGAGACCCAGTACTTC CASSLAGRNRQETQYF
TRBJ2-1 once TRBD2 TRBV15 TGTGCCACCAGCATCGCTAGCGGGGGGAATGAGCAGTTCTTC CATSIASGGNEQFF
TRBJ2-3 - TRBD2 TRBV7-2 TGTGCCAGCAGCTTAGCGTTGTCCCCTCGAGTTCTTAGCGGGGGGGCAGATACGCAGTATTTT CASSLALSPRVLSGGADTQYF
TRBJ1-5 - - TRBV10-3 TGTGCCATCAGTGAGTCGAATGGTGTCAATCAGCCCCAGCATTTT CAISESNGVNQPQHF
TRBJ2-1 - - TRBV7-2 TGTGCCAGCAGCTCCCGGGGCTATGACAATGAGCAGTTCTTC CASSSRGYDNEQFF
TRBJ2-3 once TRBD2 TRBV5-1 TGCGCCAGCAGCCGTTGGGTAGCGGGGGGTACTAGCACAGATACGCAGTATTTT CASSRWVAGGTSTDTQYF
TRBJ1-1 - TRBD1 TRBV18 TGTGCCAGCTCACCTGACAGGGGCTGGACTGAAGCTTTCTTT CASSPDRGWTEAFF
TRBJ1-1 - - TRBV2 TGTGCCAGCAGTAAAACAGCAATGAACACTGAAGCTTTCTTT CASSKTAMNTEAFF
TRBJ1-1 - - TRBV6-1 TGTGCCACCTTTCTGCGCAGGGGAGAGGAAGCTTTCTTT CATFLRRGEEAFF
TRBJ1-5 medium-sized - TRBV7-8 TGTGCCAGCAGCCTCCAGGAATCCAGCAATCAGCCCCAGCATTTT CASSLQESSNQPQHF
TRBJ2-1 - TRBD1 TRBV10-1 TGCGCCAGCTCCCGGGACAGAATTTTTTACAATGAGCAGTTCTTC CASSRDRIFYNEQFF
TRBJ2-3 - - TRBV9 TGTGCCAGCAGCGTCGGACGCACAGATACGCAGTATTTT CASSVGRTDTQYF
TRBJ1-1 - TRBD1 TRBV29-1 TGCAGCGTGGCGGGACAGATGAACACTGAAGCTTTCTTT CSVAGQMNTEAFF
TRBJ2-5 - TRBD2 TRBV6-1 TGTGCCAGCAGTGAAGTCCTCCTCGGGGGGATCTCGGAGACCCAGTACTTC CASSEVLLGGISETQYF
TRBJ2-3 - - TRBV5-1 TGCGCCAGCAGCTCCCTGGGCGGGGTCCTAGATACGCAGTATTTT CASSSLGGVLDTQYF
TRBJ1-1 - - TRBV5-8 TGTGCCAGCAGCTGGGGCCTTCGTCCTTTCGGTGAAGCTTTCTTT CASSWGLRPFGEAFF
TRBJ2-3 - - TRBV5-1 TGCGCCAGCAGCTCTCCGGGGGCAGAGATCTTCACAGATACGCAGTATTTT CASSSPGAEIFTDTQYF
TRBJ1-1 - - TRBV7-6 TGTGCCAGCAGCGGCCAGGAGTACACTGAAGCTTTCTTT CASSGQEYTEAFF
TRBJ2-7 - TRBD2 TRBV7-6 TGTGCCAGCAGCTCGAGCGGGGGGGCCTCCTCCTACGAGCAGTACTTC CASSSSGGASSYEQYF
TRBJ1-1 - - TRBV6-1 TGTGCCAGCAGTGAACTGACTGAAGCTTTCTTT CASSELTEAFF
TRBJ2-5 - TRBD2 TRBV7-2 TGTGCCAGCAGCTTAACTAGCGGACAAGGAGAGACCCAGTACTTC CASSLTSGQGETQYF
TRBJ1-1 - TRBD1 TRBV7-9 TGTGCCAGCAGCTCGGGACAGGGGCACTATCTGAACACTGAAGCTTTCTTT CASSSGQGHYLNTEAFF
TRBJ2-2 few - TRBV5-1 TGCGCCAGCAGCGTAACAGTACCCTCTACGAACACCGGGGAGCTGTTTTTT CASSVTVPSTNTGELFF
TRBJ2-3 - - TRBV19 TGTGCCAGTAGGCCACGTGGACAGCAGTCAGATACGCAGTATTTT CASRPRGQQSDTQYF
TRBJ1-1 - TRBD1 TRBV4-1 TGCGCCAGCAGCCAAGCGACAGGGAAGGCTGAAGCTTTCTTT CASSQATGKAEAFF
TRBJ2-4 - - TRBV5-6 TGTGCCAGCAGCATCCTGGGAACAACCAAAAACATTCAGTACTTC CASSILGTTKNIQYF
TRBJ2-6 - TRBD1 TRBV10-3 TGTGCCATCAGTGAGCCGGGACAGGGACGAGGTGGGGCCAACGTCCTGACTTTC CAISEPGQGRGGANVLTF
TRBJ1-2 few - TRBV19 TGTGCCAGTAGTTTGGCCGGGCAGGCCCATGGCTACACCTTC CASSLAGQAHGYTF
TRBJ2-2 - - TRBV18 TGTGCCAGCTCGCCATTCACAGAATCATACACCGGGGAGCTGTTTTTT CASSPFTESYTGELFF
TRBJ2-7 - TRBD1 TRBV5-6 TGTGCCAGCAGCTTGTTGGACAGGGTCGGCGAGCAGTACTTC CASSLLDRVGEQYF
TRBJ1-2 few - TRBV27 TGTGCCGGGCGCGGAAAGAATGGCTACACCTTC CAGRGKNGYTF
TRBJ2-2 - - TRBV7-9 TGTGCCAGCAGCTTAGAAGTAGGCGTGGGGCCCGGGGAGCTGTTTTTT CASSLEVGVGPGELFF
TRBJ1-1 - - TRBV2 TGTGCCAGCACGATTATTGGGACCGAGAACACTGAAGCTTTCTTT CASTIIGTENTEAFF
TRBJ2-2 - TRBD1 TRBV29-1 TGCAGCGCCCCCTTCAGTACAGGGGGGAACACCGGGGAGCTGTTTTTT CSAPFSTGGNTGELFF
TRBJ1-1 once - TRBV5-3 TGTGCCAGAAGCTTGGTTTATGGACACCAGAACACTGAAGCTTTCTTT CARSLVYGHQNTEAFF
TRBJ2-3 - - TRBV29-1 TGCAGCGTTGAAGTCTTAGCCACGAACACAGATACGCAGTATTTT CSVEVLATNTDTQYF
TRBJ1-2 few - TRBV4-1 TGCGCCAGCAGCCAAGAAGCTGGAAGCCAAAAGACTGGCTACACCTTC CASSQEAGSQKTGYTF
TRBJ2-2 once TRBD1 TRBV14 TGTGCCAGCAGACAAACAGGGGTGTGGAACACCGGGGAGCTGTTTTTT CASRQTGVWNTGELFF